The 29 T cell receptor beta chains in this list originate from one sample, sequenced in a study of blood T cell repertoires in COVID-19. The assay was immunoSEQ multiplex PCR, and TCRdb's table has in-frame clones only and misses some. The sample shows approximately 90,000 clones, over 75% of them seen only once. The sequencing input was peripheral blood. These receptors came from a man aged 60-69 years with acute or convalescent COVID-19.

The rearrangement links TRBV7-2 to TRBJ1-4; D gene unclear. The CDR3 length is 14 residues. Germline V gives CDR1 SGHTA, CDR2 FQGNSA. The V and J ends lost 5 bases and 1 base respectively, with 8 bases between them. CDR3 coding DNA: TGTGCCAGCAGCAGGAGCGTAACTAATGAAAAACTGTTTTTT. It specifies CASSRSVTNEKLFF.

This chain's CDR3 is CASSVANGNTIYF. The CDR3 region has the DNA TGTGCCAGCAGCGTAGCTAATGGAAACACCATATATTTT. The chain is built from TRBV9 and TRBJ1-3; the D is unclear. The length of the CDR3 is 13 residues. CDR1 and CDR2 from the germline V gene are SGDLS and YYNGEE. Trimming removed 0 bases from V and 3 bases from J, with 4 bases in between. The full variable domain, completed using reference TRBV9 and TRBJ1-3, is DSGVTQTPKHLITATGQRVTLRCSPRSGDLSVYWYQQSLDQGLQFLIQYYNGEERAKGNILERFSAQQFPDLHSELNLSSLELGDSALYFCASSVANGNTIYFGEGSWLTVV.

This sequence joins TRBV29-1 and TRBJ1-1; maybe TRBD1 (6 bases). With 6 bases removed from V and 3 bases from J, the gap between germline ends came to 17 bases. Germline V gene lookup returns CDR1 SQVTM and CDR2 ANQGSEA. The CDR3 is made up of 14 amino acids. CDR3 sequence: CSVHALDRYTEAFF. The CDR3 DNA reads as TGCAGCGTCCATGCCCTAGACAGGTACACTGAAGCTTTCTTT.

This clone has a handful of counts. The chain has TRBV5-1 and TRBJ1-1; D possibly corresponds to TRBD1 (6 bases). Germline lookup yields CDR1 SGHRS and CDR2 YFSETQ. The CDR3 loop spans 15 amino acids. Trimming stripped 4 bases from V and 6 bases from J, with 19 bases between. This CDR3 reads CASSISGTRSAEAFF. The DNA for the CDR3 is TGCGCCAGCAGCATATCCGGGACACGCTCGGCTGAAGCTTTCTTT.

This clone was found a few times. The CDR3 loop reads CASSLLAGAIGELFF. CDR3 in DNA: TGTGCCAGCAGCTTGCTAGCGGGAGCGATCGGGGAGCTGTTTTTT. The gene calls are TRBV7-9 and TRBJ2-2; 10 nucleotides agree with TRBD2. The CDR3 has 15 residues. Trimming took 3 bases from V and 7 from J; bases not matched to a gene: 5. Germline CDR1 and CDR2: SEHNR and FQNEAQ (reference sequence). The full variable domain, in which reference TRBV7-9 and TRBJ2-2 provide the parts outside the CDR3, is DTGVSQNPRHKITKRGQNVTFRCDPISEHNRLYWYRQTLGQGPEFLTYFQNEAQLEKSRLLSDRFSAERPKGSFSTLEIQRTEQGDSAMYLCASSLLAGAIGELFFGEGSRLTVL.

The gene calls are TRBV11-2 and TRBJ2-1, with TRBD2 matching 13 bases. The CDR3 loop spans 16 amino acids. The V and J ends lost 5 bases and 6 bases, in that order; junction bases with no gene match: 7. CDR1 is SGHAT, CDR2 FQNNGV, per germline. The CDR3 protein is CASSALGLAGSNEQFF. As DNA, the CDR3 is TGTGCCAGCAGCGCCTTGGGACTAGCGGGGAGCAATGAGCAGTTCTTC.

The chain carries TRBV27 and TRBJ1-2, with 9 bases identical to TRBD1. Germline CDR1 MNHEY, CDR2 SMNVEV (reference sequence). This CDR3 comprises 14 residues. V was pared by 5 bases and J by 1 base, with 2 bases of the junction left unmatched. The CDR3 spells CASSEDRGNYGYTF. CDR3 sequence (DNA): TGTGCCAGCAGTGAGGACAGGGGTAACTATGGCTACACCTTC.

This chain joins TRBV4-1 and TRBJ1-3, with a tentative D call TRBD1 (6 bases). This CDR3 spans 18 amino acids. The germline CDR1 and CDR2 sequences are MGHRA and YSYEKL. Trimming left V 4 bases short and J 0 bases short, with 19 bases between. DNA for the CDR3: TGCGCCAGCAGCCCATTCCCGACAGGCGCGAGCTCTGGAAACACCATATATTTT. The encoded protein is CASSPFPTGASSGNTIYF.

The J gene is TRBJ2-5, the V gene TRBV25-1; 7 positions agree with TRBD1. Trimming took 3 bases from V and 7 from J; bases not matched to a gene: 8. CDR3 length: 14 amino acids. Germline V gene sequence: CDR1 MGHDK, CDR2 SYGVNS. This chain's CDR3 is CASSDEDRSGTQYF. For the CDR3, the DNA is TGTGCCAGCAGTGACGAGGACAGGTCGGGGACCCAGTACTTC.

The genes are TRBV7-9 and TRBJ2-1, with TRBD1 matching over 7 bases. The V and J ends lost 5 bases and 6 bases, in that order; junction bases with no gene match: 10. This CDR3 is 15 amino acids long. The germline CDR1 and CDR2 sequences are SEHNR and FQNEAQ (reference sequence). The CDR3 loop is CASSLRGQARNEQFF. The CDR3 DNA reads TGTGCCAGCAGCCTACGAGGACAGGCTCGCAATGAGCAGTTCTTC.

The V gene is TRBV5-1, the J gene TRBJ1-5; TRBD1 matches 10 bases. Losses at the gene ends were 5 bases for V and 3 bases for J; bases not matched to a gene: 5. Per germline, CDR1 SGHRS and CDR2 YFSETQ. The CDR3 has 15 amino acids. The CDR3 sequence: CASRPTGGPNQPQHF. DNA of the CDR3: TGCGCCAGCAGGCCGACAGGGGGCCCCAATCAGCCCCAGCATTTT.

The rearrangement joins TRBV3-1 (or the pseudogene TRBV3-2) to TRBJ1-5, with D possibly being TRBD1 (6 bases). This CDR3 has 15 residues. V lost 0 bases and J lost 5, with 11 bases in between. The V gene's germline CDR1 is LGHDT and CDR2 YNNKEL (reference sequence). CDR3 protein: CASSQDYRDHQPQHF. The CDR3 DNA sequence: TGTGCCAGCAGCCAAGATTACAGGGATCATCAGCCCCAGCATTTT.

The chain recombines TRBV2 with TRBJ2-1; TRBD2 matches at 7 bases. The CDR3 sequence is 13 residues long. Germline CDR1 reads SNHLY; CDR2 reads FYNNEI. With V trimmed by 7 bases and J by 5 bases, 5 bases remained unmatched. The CDR3 DNA sequence: TGTGCCAGCATGTGGACTAGACACAATGAGCAGTTCTTC. It translates to CASMWTRHNEQFF.

This chain joins TRBV2 and TRBJ1-3, with D possibly matching TRBD1 (5 bases). V was cut by 3 bases and J by 0 bases, with 6 bases left in between. From germline, CDR1 is SNHLY and CDR2 FYNNEI. This CDR3 has 14 residues. CDR3 coding DNA: TGTGCCAGCAGTGACAGGGACTCTGGAAACACCATATATTTT. Translated: CASSDRDSGNTIYF.

CDR3 amino acids: CASSLVQGKVGEQFF. CDR3 coding DNA: TGTGCCAGCAGCTTAGTACAGGGCAAGGTCGGTGAGCAGTTCTTC. The chain employs TRBV7-8 and TRBJ2-1; possibly TRBD1 for D (6 bases). V was shortened by 1 base and J by 9 bases, with 16 bases between the two germline ends. Germline CDR1 reads SGHVS; CDR2 reads FQNEAQ. The CDR3 has 15 amino acids.

Here the CDR3 reads CASSFSWDTNQPQHF. CDR3 DNA sequence: TGTGCCAGCAGCTTTTCCTGGGACACCAATCAGCCCCAGCATTTT. The chain uses TRBV9 and TRBJ1-5, with D maybe TRBD1 (6 bases). V lost 4 bases to trimming and J lost 3 bases, with 14 bases between them. CDR1 and CDR2 (germline): SGDLS, YYNGEE. The CDR3 covers 15 residues. The full variable domain, in which reference TRBV9 and TRBJ1-5 provide the parts outside the CDR3, is DSGVTQTPKHLITATGQRVTLRCSPRSGDLSVYWYQQSLDQGLQFLIQYYNGEERAKGNILERFSAQQFPDLHSELNLSSLELGDSALYFCASSFSWDTNQPQHFGDGTRLSIL.

V and J are TRBV11-2 and TRBJ2-2, with D tentatively TRBD1 (6 bases). Germline V gene lookup returns CDR1 SGHAT and CDR2 FQNNGV. This CDR3 is 15 amino acids long. V was cut by 1 base and J by 2 bases, with 8 bases left in between. The CDR3 reads CASSLGGLNTGELFF. The DNA of the CDR3 is TGTGCCAGCAGCTTAGGGGGGCTAAACACCGGGGAGCTGTTTTTT.

The CDR3 bases are TGTGCCAGCAGTCAGCGGGGGGGCCGCCCAGATACGCAGTATTTT. Its protein is CASSQRGGRPDTQYF. The rearrangement links TRBV6-5 to TRBJ2-3; TRBD2 matches at 10 bases. This CDR3 has 15 amino acids. Trimming at V came to 5 bases and at J to 4 bases, leaving 6 bases not matched to a gene. The germline CDR1 and CDR2 sequences are MNHEY and SVGAGI.

The chain has TRBV5-3 and TRBJ2-3, with D perhaps TRBD1 (5 bases). TRBV5-3 is given ORF status, its function remaining uncertain. Trimming took off 4 bases at V and 1 base at J, with 13 bases between the two ends. The CDR3 is made up of 15 amino acids. CDR3 region: CARSQKGFGTDTQYF. For the CDR3, the DNA is TGTGCCAGAAGCCAGAAGGGGTTTGGCACAGATACGCAGTATTTT.

This clone was observed once. The rearrangement joins TRBV12-5 to TRBJ2-2, with D tentatively TRBD1 (6 bases). Per germline, CDR1 LGHNT and CDR2 FRNRAP. There are 13 residues in the CDR3. Trimming took 1 base from V and 6 from J, leaving 6 bases between them. CDR3 residues: CASGLGGPGELFF. CDR3 nucleotides: TGTGCTAGTGGTTTGGGGGGGCCCGGGGAGCTGTTTTTT.

This clone was recorded once. This chain links TRBV28 with TRBJ2-2; 7 nucleotides match TRBD1. The CDR3 contains 14 residues. Trimming cost V 2 bases and J 3 bases; bases outside gene matches: 0. Germline loops: CDR1 MDHEN, CDR2 SYDVKM. The CDR3 loop is CASSLQGDTGELFF. CDR3 sequence (DNA): TGTGCCAGCAGTTTACAGGGGGACACCGGGGAGCTGTTTTTT.

This CDR3 is CASSYSRLVNEQFF. The CDR3 DNA sequence: TGTGCCAGCAGTTACTCGCGACTAGTTAATGAGCAGTTCTTC. The gene calls are TRBV6-5 and TRBJ2-1; tentative D call: TRBD2 (6 bases). In germline, CDR1 is MNHEY, CDR2 SVGAGI. V lost 0 bases to trimming and J lost 7 bases, with 10 bases between them. CDR3 length: 14 amino acids.

The chain recombines TRBV4-1 with TRBJ1-1; TRBD1 agrees at 9 bases. This CDR3 has 15 residues. Germline lookup yields CDR1 MGHRA and CDR2 YSYEKL. With 3 bases clipped from V and 3 bases from J, the junction kept 5 bases outside the gene matches. CDR3 DNA sequence: TGCGCCAGCAGCCACCCCACAGGGGGCTACACTGAAGCTTTCTTT. Its protein is CASSHPTGGYTEAFF.

The count of this clone is one. This chain joins TRBV4-1 and TRBJ1-1; TRBD1 is a possible D gene (5 bases). Germline assignment: CDR1 MGHRA and CDR2 YSYEKL. The V end was cut by 1 base, the J end by 2 bases, with 11 bases between. The CDR3 contains 15 residues. CDR3 in amino acids: CASSQAQGGNTEAFF. CDR3 coding DNA: TGCGCCAGCAGCCAAGCTCAGGGCGGTAACACTGAAGCTTTCTTT.

The rearrangement links TRBV19 to TRBJ2-1; D perhaps matches TRBD2 (6 bases). The V and J ends lost 7 bases and 0 bases respectively, with 13 bases between them. This CDR3 contains 15 residues. CDR1 and CDR2 from the germline V gene are LNHDA and SQIVND (reference sequence). This CDR3 reads CASNTDGSSYNEQFF. CDR3 in DNA: TGTGCCAGTAACACGGACGGGAGCTCCTACAATGAGCAGTTCTTC.

This sequence joins TRBV5-4 and TRBJ1-1; D remains ambiguous. The CDR3 loop spans 14 amino acids. The germline V gene encodes CDR1 SGHNT and CDR2 YYREEE (reference sequence). V was cut by 4 bases and J by 0 bases, with 10 bases left in between. The CDR3 coding sequence is TGTGCCAGCAGCCTTCCCGGGATGAACACTGAAGCTTTCTTT. It is translated as CASSLPGMNTEAFF.

This clone was seen just once. The chain couples TRBV11-2 to TRBJ1-2; D is perhaps TRBD1 (5 bases). In germline, CDR1 is SGHAT, CDR2 FQNNGV. CDR3 size: 16 residues. Trimming cost V 5 bases and J 5 bases, with 21 bases left between them. CDR3 sequence: CASSNLRGGGPYGYTF. The CDR3 nucleotides are TGTGCCAGCAGCAATCTTCGGGGCGGGGGACCTTATGGCTACACCTTC.

This clone was seen just once. J is TRBJ2-2 and V is TRBV7-2; TRBD1 agrees at 9 bases. CDR1 and CDR2 (germline): SGHTA, FQGNSA. The CDR3 length is 18 residues. The ends lost 2 bases at V and 5 bases at J; junction bases unmatched: 12. In DNA, the CDR3 is TGTGCCAGCAGCTTATATCTCTGGGGACAGGGTAGAACCGGGGAGCTGTTTTTT. Its protein is CASSLYLWGQGRTGELFF.

This clone has ten or more counts. This chain connects TRBV7-2 to TRBJ2-7; D gene unclear. The V gene lost 6 bases and the J gene lost 5 bases, with 11 bases spanning the gap. There are 12 residues in the CDR3. CDR1 and CDR2 (germline): SGHTA, FQGNSA. The CDR3: CASRRTENEQYF. CDR3 coding DNA: TGTGCCAGCAGGAGAACAGAGAACGAGCAGTACTTC.